This TCR beta chain comes out of a study of T cells in Graves' hyperthyroidism and ophthalmopathy. For the study at large: Upon initial diagnosis and before any treatment, peripheral blood was collected.

Template material for amplifying TCR beta CDR3 regions consisted of RNA transcripts. With the HTBI primer set, the TCR CDR3 went through a first round of RT-PCR. TCRdb called the multiplex PCR reads again in MiXCR, with one record for every CDR3 protein. The sample has 640,000 or so distinct CDR3 sequences; 14% are singletons. The CDR3 is made up of 14 amino acids. V lost 5 bases, J lost 5 bases, and 8 bases stayed unmatched. Germline lookup yields CDR1 SGHVS and CDR2 FNYEAQ. At least ten counts were recorded for this clonotype. PBMCs were obtained from approximately 9.2 ml fresh peripheral blood. Sequenced material: blood. This TCR came from a woman aged 18-30 years with Graves' ophthalmopathy. J is TRBJ2-7 and V is TRBV7-6, with TRBD2 identical over 8 bases. As DNA, the CDR3 is TGTGCCAGCAGCCAGGGACTAGACGCCCACGAGCAGTACTTC. Its protein is CASSQGLDAHEQYF.